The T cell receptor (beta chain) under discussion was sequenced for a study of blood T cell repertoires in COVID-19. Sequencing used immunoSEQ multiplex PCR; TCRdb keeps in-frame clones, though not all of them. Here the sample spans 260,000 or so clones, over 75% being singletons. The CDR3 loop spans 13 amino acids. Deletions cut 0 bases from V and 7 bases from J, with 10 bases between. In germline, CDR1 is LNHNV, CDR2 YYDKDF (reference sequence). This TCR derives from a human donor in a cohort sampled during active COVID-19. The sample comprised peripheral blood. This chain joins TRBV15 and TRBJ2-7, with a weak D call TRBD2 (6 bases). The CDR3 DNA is TGTGCCACCAGCAGAGAGCCAGGGAGGGAGCAGTACTTC. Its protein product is CATSREPGREQYF. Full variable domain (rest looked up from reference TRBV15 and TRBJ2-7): DAMVIQNPRYQVTQFGKPVTLSCSQTLNHNVMYWYQQKSSQAPKLLFHYYDKDFNNEADTPDNFQSRRPNTSFCFLDIRSPGLGDTAMYLCATSREPGREQYFGPGTRLTVT.